This T cell receptor beta chain was identified during a study of blood T cell repertoires in COVID-19. On the study more broadly: Samples of COVID-19 (acute and convalescent) were obtained from the United States, Italy and Spain. The analysed material was cDNA or gDNA that came from T cells, B-cell-depleted T cells, or PBMCs.

V was pared by 3 bases and J by 3 bases, with 5 bases of the junction left unmatched. There are 14 residues in the CDR3. CDR1 DFQATT and CDR2 SNEGSKA come from the germline V gene (reference sequence). Authors' methods: Amplification with reference gene primers provided the estimates of nucleated cell counts. Produced via immunoSEQ multiplex PCR; TCRdb's table is partial and in-frame only. V and J calls and clone size are as listed in that table; D and trimming were resolved from the DNA. The table shows some 72,000 clones, with more than 85% occurring only once. This clone was recorded once. The chain links TRBV20-1 to TRBJ2-3; 8 nucleotides match TRBD1. The sequencing input was peripheral blood. The clonotype was recovered from a man between 60 and 70 years old with acute or convalescent COVID-19. The CDR3 reads CSASLRGHTDTQYF. The CDR3 bases are TGCAGTGCTAGTCTCAGGGGGCATACAGATACGCAGTATTTT.